Included here is one T cell receptor (beta chain) sequence, with context. Its target is unknown. The sample belongs to a study of OX40 agonist ivuxolimab in advanced cancers. Study-level background: The study treated patients with ivuxolimab, an agonistic anti-OX40 (CD134) antibody. Cancers in dose escalation were hepatocellular, melanoma, renal cell and head and neck. Whole-study findings and limits: Partly responding patients at 0.1-3.0 mg/kg showed some of the smallest clonal expansion.

Sequenced by immunoSEQ multiplex PCR; TCRdb stores in-frame clones only, minus some. The top ten clones hold approximately 6.5% of a sample with 80,000 to 85,000 clones, around 84% of them seen once. Deletions cut 7 bases from V and 2 bases from J, with 17 bases between. CDR1 and CDR2 from the germline V gene are SGHTA and FQGNSA. The CDR3 covers 15 residues. This receptor was identified in an adult with an advanced solid tumor such as melanoma, head and neck, liver or kidney cancer. The V call is TRBV7-2, the J call TRBJ2-5; tentative D call: TRBD2 (6 bases). The sequences come from CD4+ or CD8+ T cells sorted from blood, collected in a trial of the OX40 agonist ivuxolimab. The DNA of the CDR3 is TGTGCCAGCACTCATCCGGGACTGGGACAAGAGACCCAGTACTTC. Translating it yields CASTHPGLGQETQYF. Drawing the rest from reference TRBV7-2 and TRBJ2-5, the complete variable domain is GAGVSQSPSNKVTEKGKDVELRCDPISGHTALYWYRQSLGQGLEFLIYFQGNSAPDKSGLPSDRFSAERTGGSVSTLTIQRTQQEDSAVYLCASTHPGLGQETQYFGPGTRLLVL.